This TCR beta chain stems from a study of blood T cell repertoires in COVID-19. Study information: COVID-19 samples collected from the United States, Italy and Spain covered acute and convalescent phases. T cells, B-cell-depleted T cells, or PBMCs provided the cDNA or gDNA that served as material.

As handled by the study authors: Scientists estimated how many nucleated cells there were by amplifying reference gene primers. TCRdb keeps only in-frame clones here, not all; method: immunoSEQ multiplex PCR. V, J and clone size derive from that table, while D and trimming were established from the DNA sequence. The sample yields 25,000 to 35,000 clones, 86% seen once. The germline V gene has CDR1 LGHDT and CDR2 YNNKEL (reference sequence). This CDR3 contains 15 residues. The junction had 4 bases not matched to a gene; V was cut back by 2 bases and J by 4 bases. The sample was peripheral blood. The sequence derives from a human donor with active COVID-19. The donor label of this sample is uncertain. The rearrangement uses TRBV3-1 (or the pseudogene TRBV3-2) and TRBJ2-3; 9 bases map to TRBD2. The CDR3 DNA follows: TGTGCCAGCAGCCAACCGGGACTAGCAGCAGATACGCAGTATTTT. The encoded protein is CASSQPGLAADTQYF.